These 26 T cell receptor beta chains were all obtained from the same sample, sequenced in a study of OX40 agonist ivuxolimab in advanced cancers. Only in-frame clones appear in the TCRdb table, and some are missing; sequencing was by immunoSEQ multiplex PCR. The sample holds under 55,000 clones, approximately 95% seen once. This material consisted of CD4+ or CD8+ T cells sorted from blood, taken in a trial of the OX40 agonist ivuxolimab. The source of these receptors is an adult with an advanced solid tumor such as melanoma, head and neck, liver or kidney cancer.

The CDR3 is CAIRGPNTGELFF. The CDR3 region has the DNA TGTGCCATTAGGGGACCGAACACCGGGGAGCTGTTTTTT. This sequence joins TRBV10-3 and TRBJ2-2; D possibly matches TRBD1 or TRBD2 (5 bases each). From germline, CDR1 is ENHRY and CDR2 SYGVKD. The CDR3 has 13 amino acids. V shed 9 bases and J shed 0 bases, with 8 bases lying between them.

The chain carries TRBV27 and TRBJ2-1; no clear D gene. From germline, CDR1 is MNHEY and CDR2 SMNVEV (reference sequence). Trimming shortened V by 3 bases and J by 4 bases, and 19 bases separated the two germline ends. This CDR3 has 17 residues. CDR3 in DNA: TGTGCCAGCAGTTTTTTGACCGCTATTAGAACTTACAATGAGCAGTTCTTC. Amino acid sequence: CASSFLTAIRTYNEQFF.

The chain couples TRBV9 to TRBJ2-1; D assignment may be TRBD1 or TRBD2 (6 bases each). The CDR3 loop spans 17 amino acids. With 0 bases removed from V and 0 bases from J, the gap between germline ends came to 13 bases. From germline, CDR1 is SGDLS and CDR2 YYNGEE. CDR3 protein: CASSVGGGRSSYNEQFF. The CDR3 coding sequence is TGTGCCAGCAGCGTAGGAGGGGGGCGGAGCTCCTACAATGAGCAGTTCTTC.

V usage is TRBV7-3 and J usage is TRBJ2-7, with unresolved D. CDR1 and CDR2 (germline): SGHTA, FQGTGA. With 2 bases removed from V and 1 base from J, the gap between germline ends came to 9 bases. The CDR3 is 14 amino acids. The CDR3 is CASSLGPESYEQYF. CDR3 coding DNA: TGTGCCAGCAGCTTAGGGCCCGAATCCTACGAGCAGTACTTC.

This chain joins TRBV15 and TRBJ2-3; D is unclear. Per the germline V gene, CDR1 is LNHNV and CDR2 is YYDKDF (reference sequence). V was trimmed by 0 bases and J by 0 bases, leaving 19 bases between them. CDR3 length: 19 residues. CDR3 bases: TGTGCCACCAGCAGAGACCGAATCCTTGGACCAACTAGCACAGATACGCAGTATTTT. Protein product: CATSRDRILGPTSTDTQYF.

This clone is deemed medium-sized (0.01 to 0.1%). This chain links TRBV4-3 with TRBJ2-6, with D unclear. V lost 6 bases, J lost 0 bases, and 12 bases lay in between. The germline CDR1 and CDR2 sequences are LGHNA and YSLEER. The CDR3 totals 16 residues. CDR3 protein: CASSPDSSSGANVLTF. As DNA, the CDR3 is TGCGCCAGCAGTCCCGACTCTTCCTCTGGGGCCAACGTCCTGACTTTC.

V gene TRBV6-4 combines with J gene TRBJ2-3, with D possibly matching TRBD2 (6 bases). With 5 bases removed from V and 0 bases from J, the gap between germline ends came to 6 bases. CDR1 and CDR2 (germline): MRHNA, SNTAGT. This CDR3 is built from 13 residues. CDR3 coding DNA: TGTGCCAGCAGTAGCGGGAGCACAGATACGCAGTATTTT. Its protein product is CASSSGSTDTQYF.

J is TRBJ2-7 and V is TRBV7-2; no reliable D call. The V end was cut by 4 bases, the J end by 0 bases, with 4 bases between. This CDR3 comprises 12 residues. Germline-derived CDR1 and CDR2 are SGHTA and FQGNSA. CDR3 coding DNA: TGTGCCAGCAGCTATAGCTCCTACGAGCAGTACTTC. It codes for CASSYSSYEQYF.

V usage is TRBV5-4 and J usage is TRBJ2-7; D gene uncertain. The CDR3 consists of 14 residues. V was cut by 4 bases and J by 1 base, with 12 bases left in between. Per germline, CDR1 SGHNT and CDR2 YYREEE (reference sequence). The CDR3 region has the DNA TGTGCCAGCAGCCCCCAGCGTCGGTCCTACGAGCAGTACTTC. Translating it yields CASSPQRRSYEQYF.

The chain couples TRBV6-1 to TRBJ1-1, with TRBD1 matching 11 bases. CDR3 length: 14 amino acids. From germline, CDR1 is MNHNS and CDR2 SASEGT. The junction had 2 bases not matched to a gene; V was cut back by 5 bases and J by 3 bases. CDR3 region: CASSMDRGHTEAFF. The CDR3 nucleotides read TGTGCCAGCAGTATGGACAGGGGGCACACTGAAGCTTTCTTT.

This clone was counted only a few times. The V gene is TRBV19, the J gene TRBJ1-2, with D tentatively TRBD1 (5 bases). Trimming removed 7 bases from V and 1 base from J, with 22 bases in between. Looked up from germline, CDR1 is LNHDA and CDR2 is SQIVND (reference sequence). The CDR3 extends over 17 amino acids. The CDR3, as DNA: TGTGCCAGTACCCCTTTTGCGGGGACGATAAATAACTATGGCTACACCTTC. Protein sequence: CASTPFAGTINNYGYTF.

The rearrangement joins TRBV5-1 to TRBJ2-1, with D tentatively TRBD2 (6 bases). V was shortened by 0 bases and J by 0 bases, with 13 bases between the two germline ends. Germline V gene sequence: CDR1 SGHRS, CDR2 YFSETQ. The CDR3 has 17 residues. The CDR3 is CASSLVGGVSSYNEQFF. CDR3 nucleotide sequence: TGCGCCAGCAGCTTGGTTGGCGGGGTGAGCTCCTACAATGAGCAGTTCTTC. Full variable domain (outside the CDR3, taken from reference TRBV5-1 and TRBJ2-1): KAGVTQTPRYLIKTRGQQVTLSCSPISGHRSVSWYQQTPGQGLQFLFEYFSETQRNKGNFPGRFSGRQFSNSRSEMNVSTLELGDSALYLCASSLVGGVSSYNEQFFGPGTRLTVL.

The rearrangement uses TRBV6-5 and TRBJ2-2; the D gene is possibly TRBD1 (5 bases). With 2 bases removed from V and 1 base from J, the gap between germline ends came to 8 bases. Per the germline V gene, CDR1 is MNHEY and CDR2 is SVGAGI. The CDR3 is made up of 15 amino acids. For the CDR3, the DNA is TGTGCCAGCAGTTACCTGACAGTGAACACCGGGGAGCTGTTTTTT. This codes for CASSYLTVNTGELFF.

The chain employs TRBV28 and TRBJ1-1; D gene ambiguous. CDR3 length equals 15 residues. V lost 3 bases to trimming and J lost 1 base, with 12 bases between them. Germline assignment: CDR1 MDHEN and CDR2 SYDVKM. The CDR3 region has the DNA TGTGCCAGCAGTTTTTGGGCGGCCACGAACACTGAAGCTTTCTTT. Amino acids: CASSFWAATNTEAFF.

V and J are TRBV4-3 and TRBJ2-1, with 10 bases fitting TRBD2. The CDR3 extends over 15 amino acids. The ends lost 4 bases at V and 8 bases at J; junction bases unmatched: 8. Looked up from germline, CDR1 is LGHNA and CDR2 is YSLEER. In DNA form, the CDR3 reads TGCGCCAGCAGCCTAAGCGGGAGGGTCTATGATGAGCAGTTCTTC. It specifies CASSLSGRVYDEQFF.

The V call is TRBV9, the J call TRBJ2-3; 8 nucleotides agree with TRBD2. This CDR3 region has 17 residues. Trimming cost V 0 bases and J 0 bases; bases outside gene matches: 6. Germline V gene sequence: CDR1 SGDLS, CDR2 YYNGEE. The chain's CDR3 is CASSVASSGPSTDTQYF. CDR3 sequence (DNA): TGTGCCAGCAGCGTAGCGTCTAGCGGGCCAAGCACAGATACGCAGTATTTT. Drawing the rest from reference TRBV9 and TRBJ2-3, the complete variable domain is DSGVTQTPKHLITATGQRVTLRCSPRSGDLSVYWYQQSLDQGLQFLIQYYNGEERAKGNILERFSAQQFPDLHSELNLSSLELGDSALYFCASSVASSGPSTDTQYFGPGTRLTVL.

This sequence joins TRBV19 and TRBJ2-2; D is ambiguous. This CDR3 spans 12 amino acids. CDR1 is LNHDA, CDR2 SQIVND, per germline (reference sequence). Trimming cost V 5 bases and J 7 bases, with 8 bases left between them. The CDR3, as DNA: TGTGCCAGTAGTCTAGTCGGCGGGGAGCTGTTTTTT. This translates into CASSLVGGELFF.

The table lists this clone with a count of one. The CDR3 DNA reads TGTGCCAGCAGCTTGACAGGGGTGAATGAGCAGTTCTTC. Translated, it gives CASSLTGVNEQFF. This chain uses TRBV7-9 with TRBJ2-1; TRBD1 matches at 8 bases. This CDR3 is 13 amino acids long. The trim removed 3 bases at V and 7 bases at J, leaving 2 bases unmatched. The germline V gene encodes CDR1 SEHNR and CDR2 FQNEAQ (reference sequence).

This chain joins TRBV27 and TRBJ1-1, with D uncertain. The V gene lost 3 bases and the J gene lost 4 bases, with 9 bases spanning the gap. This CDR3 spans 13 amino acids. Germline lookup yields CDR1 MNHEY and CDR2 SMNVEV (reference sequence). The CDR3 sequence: CASSFSGSTEAFF. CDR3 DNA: TGTGCCAGCAGTTTTTCGGGCAGCACTGAAGCTTTCTTT.

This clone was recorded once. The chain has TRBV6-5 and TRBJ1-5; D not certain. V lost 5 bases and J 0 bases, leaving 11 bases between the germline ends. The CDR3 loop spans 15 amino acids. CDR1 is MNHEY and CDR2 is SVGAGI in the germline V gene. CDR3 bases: TGTGCCAGCAGTCACGGCGGGGATAGCAATCAGCCCCAGCATTTT. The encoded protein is CASSHGGDSNQPQHF.

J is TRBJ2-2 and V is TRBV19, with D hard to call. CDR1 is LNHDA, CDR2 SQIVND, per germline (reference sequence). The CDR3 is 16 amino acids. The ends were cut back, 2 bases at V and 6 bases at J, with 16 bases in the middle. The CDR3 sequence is CASSIRRAGFPGELFF. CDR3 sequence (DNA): TGTGCCAGTAGTATAAGAAGGGCAGGTTTCCCCGGGGAGCTGTTTTTT.

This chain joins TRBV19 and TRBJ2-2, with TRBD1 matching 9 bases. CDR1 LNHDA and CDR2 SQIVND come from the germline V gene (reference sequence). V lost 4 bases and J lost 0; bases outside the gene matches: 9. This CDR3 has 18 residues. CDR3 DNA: TGTGCCAGTAGTACCAAGGACAGGGGCGCGGCGAACACCGGGGAGCTGTTTTTT. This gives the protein CASSTKDRGAANTGELFF. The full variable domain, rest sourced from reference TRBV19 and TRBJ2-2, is DGGITQSPKYLFRKEGQNVTLSCEQNLNHDAMYWYRQDPGQGLRLIYYSQIVNDFQKGDIAEGYSVSREKKESFPLTVTSAQKNPTAFYLCASSTKDRGAANTGELFFGEGSRLTVL.

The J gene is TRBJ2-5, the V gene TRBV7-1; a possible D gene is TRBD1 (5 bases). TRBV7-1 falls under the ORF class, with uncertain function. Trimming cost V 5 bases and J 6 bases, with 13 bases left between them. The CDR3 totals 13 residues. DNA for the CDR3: TGTGCCAGCAGCAAAGGACATGAAAAGACCCAGTACTTC. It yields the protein CASSKGHEKTQYF.

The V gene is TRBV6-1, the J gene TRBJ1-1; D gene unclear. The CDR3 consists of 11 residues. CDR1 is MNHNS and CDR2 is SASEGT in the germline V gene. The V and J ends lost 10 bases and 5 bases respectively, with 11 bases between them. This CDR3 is CAILQRTEAFF. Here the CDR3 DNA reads TGTGCCATTCTGCAGAGGACTGAAGCTTTCTTT.

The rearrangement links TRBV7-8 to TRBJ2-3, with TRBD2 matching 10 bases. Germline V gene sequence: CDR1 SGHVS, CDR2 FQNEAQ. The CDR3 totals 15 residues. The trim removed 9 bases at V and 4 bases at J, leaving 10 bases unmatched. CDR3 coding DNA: TGTGCCAGTACTTCGACAGGACTAGCGGCAGATACGCAGTATTTT. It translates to CASTSTGLAADTQYF. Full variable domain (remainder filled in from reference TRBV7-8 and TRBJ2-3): GAGVSQSPRYKVAKRGQDVALRCDPISGHVSLFWYQQALGQGPEFLTYFQNEAQLDKSGLPSDRFFAERPEGSVSTLKIQRTQQEDSAVYLCASTSTGLAADTQYFGPGTRLTVL.

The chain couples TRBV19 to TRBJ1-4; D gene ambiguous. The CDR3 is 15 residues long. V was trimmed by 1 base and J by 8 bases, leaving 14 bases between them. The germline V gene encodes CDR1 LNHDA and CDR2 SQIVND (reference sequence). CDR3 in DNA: TGTGCCAGTAGTATAGGGCCGGACGGACTGGAAAAACTGTTTTTT. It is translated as CASSIGPDGLEKLFF.